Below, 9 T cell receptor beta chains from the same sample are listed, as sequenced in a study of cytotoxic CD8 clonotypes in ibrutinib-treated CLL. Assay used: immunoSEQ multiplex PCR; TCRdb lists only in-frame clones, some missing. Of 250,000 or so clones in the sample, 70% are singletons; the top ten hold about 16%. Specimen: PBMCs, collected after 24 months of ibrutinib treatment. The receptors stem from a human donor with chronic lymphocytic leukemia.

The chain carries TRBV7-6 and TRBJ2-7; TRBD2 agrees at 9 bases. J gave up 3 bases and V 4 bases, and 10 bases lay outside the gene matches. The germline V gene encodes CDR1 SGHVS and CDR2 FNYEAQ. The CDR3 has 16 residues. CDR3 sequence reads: CASSSGREGPLYEQYF. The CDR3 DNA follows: TGTGCCAGCAGCTCCGGGCGGGAGGGACCTCTCTACGAGCAGTACTTC. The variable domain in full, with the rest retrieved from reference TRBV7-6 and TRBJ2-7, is GAGVSQSPRYKVTKRGQDVALRCDPISGHVSLYWYRQALGQGPEFLTYFNYEAQQDKSGLPNDRFSAERPEGSISTLTIQRTEQRDSAMYRCASSSGREGPLYEQYFGPGTRLTVT.

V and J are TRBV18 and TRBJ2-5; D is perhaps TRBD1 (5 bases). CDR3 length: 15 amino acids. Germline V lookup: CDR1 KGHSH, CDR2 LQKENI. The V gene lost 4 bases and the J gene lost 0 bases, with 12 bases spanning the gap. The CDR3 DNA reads TGTGCCAGCTCACTCCCGTCAGGGAACCAAGAGACCCAGTACTTC. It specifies CASSLPSGNQETQYF. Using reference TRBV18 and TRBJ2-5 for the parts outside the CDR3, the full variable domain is NAGVMQNPRHLVRRRGQEARLRCSPMKGHSHVYWYRQLPEEGLKFMVYLQKENIIDESGMPKERFSAEFPKEGPSILRIQQVVRGDSAAYFCASSLPSGNQETQYFGPGTRLLVL.

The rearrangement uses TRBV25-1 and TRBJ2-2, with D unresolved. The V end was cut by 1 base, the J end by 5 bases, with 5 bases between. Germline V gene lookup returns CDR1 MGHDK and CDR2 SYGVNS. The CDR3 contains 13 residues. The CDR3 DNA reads TGTGCCAGCAGTGAATGGGAAACCGGGGAGCTGTTTTTT. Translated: CASSEWETGELFF.

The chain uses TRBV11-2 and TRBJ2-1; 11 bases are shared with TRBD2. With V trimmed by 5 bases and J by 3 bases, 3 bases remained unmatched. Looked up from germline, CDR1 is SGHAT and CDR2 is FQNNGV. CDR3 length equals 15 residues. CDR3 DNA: TGTGCCAGCAGCCAGGGACTAGCGGACTACAATGAGCAGTTCTTC. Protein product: CASSQGLADYNEQFF.

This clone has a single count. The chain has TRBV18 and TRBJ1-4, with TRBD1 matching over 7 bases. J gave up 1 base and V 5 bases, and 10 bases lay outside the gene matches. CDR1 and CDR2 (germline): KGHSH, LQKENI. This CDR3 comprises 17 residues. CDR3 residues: CASSLTPGQLTNEKLFF. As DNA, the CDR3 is TGTGCCAGCTCATTAACTCCGGGACAGCTAACTAATGAAAAACTGTTTTTT. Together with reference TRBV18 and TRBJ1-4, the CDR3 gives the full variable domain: NAGVMQNPRHLVRRRGQEARLRCSPMKGHSHVYWYRQLPEEGLKFMVYLQKENIIDESGMPKERFSAEFPKEGPSILRIQQVVRGDSAAYFCASSLTPGQLTNEKLFFGSGTQLSVL.

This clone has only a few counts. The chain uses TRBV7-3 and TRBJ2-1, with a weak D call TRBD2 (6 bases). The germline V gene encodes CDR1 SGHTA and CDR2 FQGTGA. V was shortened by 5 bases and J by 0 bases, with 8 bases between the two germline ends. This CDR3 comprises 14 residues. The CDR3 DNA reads TGTGCCAGCAGCGACGGGGGCTCCTACAATGAGCAGTTCTTC. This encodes CASSDGGSYNEQFF.

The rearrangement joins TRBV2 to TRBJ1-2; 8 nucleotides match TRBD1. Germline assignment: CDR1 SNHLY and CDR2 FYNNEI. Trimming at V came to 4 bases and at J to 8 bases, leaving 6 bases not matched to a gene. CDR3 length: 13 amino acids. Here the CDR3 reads CASSAGQAGGYTF. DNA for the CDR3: TGTGCCAGCAGTGCGGGACAGGCGGGGGGCTACACCTTC.

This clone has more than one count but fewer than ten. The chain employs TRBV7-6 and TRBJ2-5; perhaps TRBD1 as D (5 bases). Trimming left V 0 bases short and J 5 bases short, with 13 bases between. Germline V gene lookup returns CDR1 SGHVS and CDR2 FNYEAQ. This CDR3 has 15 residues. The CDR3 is CASSLAGQGAETQYF. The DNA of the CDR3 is TGTGCCAGCAGCTTAGCCGGTCAGGGTGCGGAGACCCAGTACTTC. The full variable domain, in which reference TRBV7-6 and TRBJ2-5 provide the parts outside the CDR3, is GAGVSQSPRYKVTKRGQDVALRCDPISGHVSLYWYRQALGQGPEFLTYFNYEAQQDKSGLPNDRFSAERPEGSISTLTIQRTEQRDSAMYRCASSLAGQGAETQYFGPGTRLLVL.

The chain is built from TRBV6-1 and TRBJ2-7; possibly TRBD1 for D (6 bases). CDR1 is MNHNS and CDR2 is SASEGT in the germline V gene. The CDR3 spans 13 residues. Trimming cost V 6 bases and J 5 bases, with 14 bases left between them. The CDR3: CASSPTGRNEQYF. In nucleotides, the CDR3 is TGTGCCAGCAGCCCGACAGGTAGGAACGAGCAGTACTTC.